A single sample is the source of the 16 T cell receptor beta chains below, sequenced in a study of blood T cell repertoires in COVID-19. Some clones are missing from TCRdb's copy, which holds only in-frame ones; the method was immunoSEQ multiplex PCR. The sample has about 150,000 clones, more than 75% seen once; the top ten hold under 3%. The sequenced material came from peripheral blood. Receptor source: a woman aged 80 or older with COVID-19, enrolled during active disease.

The chain joins TRBV6-5 to TRBJ2-2, with a weak D call TRBD1 (5 bases). V was shortened by 4 bases and J by 0 bases, with 12 bases between the two germline ends. There are 16 residues in the CDR3. From germline, CDR1 is MNHEY and CDR2 SVGAGI. In DNA form, the CDR3 reads TGTGCCAGCAGTTTATTAAGACAGACGAACACCGGGGAGCTGTTTTTT. It translates to CASSLLRQTNTGELFF.

This rearrangement joins TRBV6-2 or TRBV6-3 to TRBJ2-2; TRBD2 matches at 8 bases. The CDR3 has 16 amino acids. Germline V gives CDR1 MNHEY, CDR2 SVGEGT. V was clipped by 4 bases and J by 3 bases; unmatched bases: 7. This chain's CDR3 is CASSSTSVTYTGELFF. DNA of the CDR3: TGTGCCAGCAGTTCGACTAGCGTGACGTACACCGGGGAGCTGTTTTTT.

The chain recombines TRBV4-3 with TRBJ1-4, with a tentative D call TRBD1 (6 bases). The CDR3 is made up of 15 amino acids. V was cut by 1 base and J by 5 bases, with 11 bases left in between. Germline loops: CDR1 LGHNA, CDR2 YSLEER. This CDR3 is CASSQGTVKNEKLFF. DNA for the CDR3: TGCGCCAGCAGCCAAGGGACAGTTAAAAATGAAAAACTGTTTTTT.

The J gene is TRBJ1-2, the V gene TRBV9; 8 bases match TRBD1. Per the germline V gene, CDR1 is SGDLS and CDR2 is YYNGEE. The CDR3 sequence is 15 residues long. V trimming: 3 bases; J trimming: 3 bases; junction bases outside the gene matches: 7. The CDR3 reads CASSGLTGADYGYTF. The DNA for the CDR3 is TGTGCCAGCAGCGGACTGACAGGGGCAGACTATGGCTACACCTTC.

The chain couples TRBV27 to TRBJ1-4, with D unclear. Germline CDR1 MNHEY, CDR2 SMNVEV (reference sequence). The CDR3 consists of 14 residues. V lost 3 bases and J lost 7, with 12 bases in between. CDR3 bases: TGTGCCAGCAGTTTTACCCGGGGAAGTGAAAAACTGTTTTTT. Amino acids: CASSFTRGSEKLFF.

This clone has only a few counts. The rearrangement uses TRBV27 and TRBJ2-7; 12 bases line up with TRBD2. CDR3 length: 15 residues. Trimming removed 6 bases from V and 3 bases from J; junction bases left unmatched: 6. Germline V CDR1 and CDR2: MNHEY, SMNVEV (reference sequence). CDR3 bases: TGTGCCAGCAGCCGGACTAGCGGGGCTAGCTACGAGCAGTACTTC. Its protein is CASSRTSGASYEQYF.

V usage is TRBV6-2 or TRBV6-3 and J usage is TRBJ1-5, with 8 bases fitting TRBD1. Per germline, CDR1 MNHEY and CDR2 SVGEGT. The CDR3 runs to 16 residues. V dropped 0 bases and J dropped 6; count of bases not matched to a gene: 7. In DNA, the CDR3 is TGTGCCAGCAGTTACTCGGCAGGGGGCCTCGGTCAGCCCCAGCATTTT. Translated, it gives CASSYSAGGLGQPQHF.

This chain joins TRBV27 and TRBJ2-7, with D tentatively TRBD2 (6 bases). V lost 6 bases and J 2 bases, leaving 11 bases between the germline ends. Germline CDR1 reads MNHEY; CDR2 reads SMNVEV (reference sequence). The CDR3 length is 13 residues. CDR3 sequence reads: CASRKREAYEQYF. CDR3 in DNA: TGTGCCAGCAGGAAAAGGGAGGCCTACGAGCAGTACTTC.

This clone was counted between two and nine times. The V call is TRBV3-1 (or the pseudogene TRBV3-2), the J call TRBJ2-3, with 7 bases fitting TRBD2. There are 16 residues in the CDR3. The ends lost 4 bases at V and 6 bases at J; junction bases unmatched: 13. The V gene's germline CDR1 is LGHDT and CDR2 YNNKEL (reference sequence). Written as DNA, the CDR3 is TGTGCCAGCAGCCCCCTTTTGGGAGGGCCGCTGGATACGCAGTATTTT. Residues: CASSPLLGGPLDTQYF.

This CDR3 is CASSLFNRGSGNTIYF. DNA for the CDR3: TGTGCCAGCAGCTTGTTCAATCGGGGTTCTGGAAACACCATATATTTT. J is TRBJ1-3 and V is TRBV5-4; D uncertain. The CDR3 has 16 amino acids. Between the trimmed V and J ends, which lost 1 base and 1 base, there was a span of 12 bases. Germline lookup yields CDR1 SGHNT and CDR2 YYREEE (reference sequence).

The chain has TRBV7-6 and TRBJ2-5, with D unclear. Germline V gene data show CDR1 as SGHVS and CDR2 as FNYEAQ. V lost 1 base to trimming and J lost 7 bases, with 10 bases between them. There are 13 residues in the CDR3. The CDR3 DNA follows: TGTGCCAGCAGCTTAGGAGGTCCGTGGACCCAGTACTTC. Its protein product is CASSLGGPWTQYF.

The sample holds a few counts of this clone. This chain uses TRBV14 with TRBJ2-3; 10 positions match TRBD1. The germline V gene encodes CDR1 SGHDN and CDR2 FVKESK. This CDR3 region has 17 residues. V lost 2 bases, J lost 4 bases, and 9 bases stayed unmatched. CDR3 bases: TGTGCCAGCAGCCAATTAACCGGGACAGGGGTGCCAGATACGCAGTATTTT. This translates into CASSQLTGTGVPDTQYF.

On this clone itself: At one end, the junction sequence differs from germline, possibly due to a read error. V gene TRBV5-4 combines with J gene TRBJ2-2; 10 bases are a match to TRBD1. Germline V lookup: CDR1 SGHNT, CDR2 YYREEE (reference sequence). This CDR3 has 14 residues. CDR3 protein: CASRLDRGIGELFF. In DNA, the CDR3 is TGTGCCAGCAGGTTGGACAGGGGGATCGGGGAGCTGTTTTTT.

The chain employs TRBV7-2 and TRBJ2-7; 11 positions agree with TRBD2. CDR1 and CDR2 (germline): SGHTA, FQGNSA. The CDR3 runs to 19 residues. Trimming took 1 base from V and 2 from J; bases not matched to a gene: 13. CDR3: CASSLESRTSGLIAYEQYF. CDR3 DNA sequence: TGTGCCAGCAGCTTAGAGAGTCGGACTAGCGGGCTCATTGCCTACGAGCAGTACTTC.

J is TRBJ2-2 and V is TRBV13; TRBD1 is a possible D gene (6 bases). The CDR3 has 14 residues. CDR1 PRHDT and CDR2 FYEKMQ come from the germline V gene (reference sequence). Trimming left V 5 bases short and J 4 bases short, with 11 bases between. CDR3 residues: CASSRTGLTGELFF. The CDR3 DNA reads TGTGCCAGCAGCAGAACAGGGCTCACCGGGGAGCTGTTTTTT.

The chain has TRBV11-3 and TRBJ2-1; TRBD2 might be the D (5 bases). This CDR3 contains 16 residues. Trimming removed 0 bases at V and 2 bases at J, with 11 bases between. Looked up from germline, CDR1 is SGHNT and CDR2 is YENEEA. The CDR3 DNA reads TGTGCCAGCAGCTTAGATGAGGGTGTTACCTACAATGAGCAGTTCTTC. Amino acids: CASSLDEGVTYNEQFF.